This TCR beta chain was obtained from a study of a mutant IDH1 vaccine in newly diagnosed glioma. Looking at the study overall: Vaccine dosing followed radiotherapy by 4-6 weeks, or accompanied temozolomide cycles. Those enrolled had earlier been treated with radiotherapy, temozolomide, or both, mostly both.

General study points: Immune responses arising from the vaccine appeared in about 93% of patients.

Time point indicated: week 47, end of study. Alongside topical imiquimod, each dose of vaccine comprised 300 ug of mutant IDH1 20-mer peptide. Weeks 1, 3, 5, 7, 11, 15, 19 and 23 were when patients received their eight vaccinations. This clone appeared a few times. The antigen remains undetermined. TCRdb's table, derived via immunoSEQ multiplex PCR, lists solely in-frame clones and lacks some. The sample yields some 57,000 clones, about three quarters seen once. The germline gives CDR1 LGHNA, CDR2 YNFKEQ. Trimming removed 0 bases from V and 3 bases from J; junction bases left unmatched: 5. The CDR3 has 16 residues.

This specimen consisted of PBMCs, obtained from a glioma patient whose treatment included an IDH1 peptide vaccine. This receptor was obtained from a middle-aged woman with glioma. Some clones in this sample may be carry-over from other donors' samples. V and J are TRBV4-2 and TRBJ1-5; 7 bases are a match to TRBD1. The CDR3 nucleotides read TGTGCCAGCAGCCAAGACCCAGGGGGTCTCAATCAGCCCCAGCATTTT. Translation: CASSQDPGGLNQPQHF.